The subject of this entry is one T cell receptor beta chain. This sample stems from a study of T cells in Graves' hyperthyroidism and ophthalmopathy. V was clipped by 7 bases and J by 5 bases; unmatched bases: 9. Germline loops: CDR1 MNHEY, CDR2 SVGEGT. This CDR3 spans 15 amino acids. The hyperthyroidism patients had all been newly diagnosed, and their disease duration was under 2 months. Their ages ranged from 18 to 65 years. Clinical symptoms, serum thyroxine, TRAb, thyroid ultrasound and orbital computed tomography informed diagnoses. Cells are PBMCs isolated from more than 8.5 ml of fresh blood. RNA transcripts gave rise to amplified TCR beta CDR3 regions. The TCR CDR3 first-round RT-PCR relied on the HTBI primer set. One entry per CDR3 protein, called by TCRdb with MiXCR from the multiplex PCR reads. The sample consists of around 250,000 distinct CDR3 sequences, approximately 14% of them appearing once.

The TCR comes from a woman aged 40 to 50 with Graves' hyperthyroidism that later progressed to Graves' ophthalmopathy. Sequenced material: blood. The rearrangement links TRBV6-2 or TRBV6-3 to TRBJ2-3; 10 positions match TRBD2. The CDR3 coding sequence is TGTGCCAGCATAAGGCTAGCGGGAGTGAGAGATACGCAGTATTTT. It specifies CASIRLAGVRDTQYF.